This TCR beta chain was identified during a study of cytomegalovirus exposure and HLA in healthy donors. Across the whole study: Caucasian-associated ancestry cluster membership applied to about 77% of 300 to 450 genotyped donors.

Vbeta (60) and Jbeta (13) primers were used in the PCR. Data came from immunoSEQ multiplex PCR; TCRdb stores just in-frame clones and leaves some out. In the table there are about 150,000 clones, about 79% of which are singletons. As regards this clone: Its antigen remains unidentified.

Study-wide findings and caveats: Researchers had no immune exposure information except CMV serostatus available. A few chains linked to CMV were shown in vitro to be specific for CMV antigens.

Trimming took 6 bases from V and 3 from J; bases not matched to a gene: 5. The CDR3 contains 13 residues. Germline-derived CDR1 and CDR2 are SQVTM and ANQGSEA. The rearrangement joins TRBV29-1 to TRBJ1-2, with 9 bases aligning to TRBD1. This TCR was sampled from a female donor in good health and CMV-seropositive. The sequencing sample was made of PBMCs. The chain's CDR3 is CSVGQGLDYGYTF. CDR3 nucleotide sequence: TGCAGCGTCGGACAGGGGTTAGACTATGGCTACACCTTC.